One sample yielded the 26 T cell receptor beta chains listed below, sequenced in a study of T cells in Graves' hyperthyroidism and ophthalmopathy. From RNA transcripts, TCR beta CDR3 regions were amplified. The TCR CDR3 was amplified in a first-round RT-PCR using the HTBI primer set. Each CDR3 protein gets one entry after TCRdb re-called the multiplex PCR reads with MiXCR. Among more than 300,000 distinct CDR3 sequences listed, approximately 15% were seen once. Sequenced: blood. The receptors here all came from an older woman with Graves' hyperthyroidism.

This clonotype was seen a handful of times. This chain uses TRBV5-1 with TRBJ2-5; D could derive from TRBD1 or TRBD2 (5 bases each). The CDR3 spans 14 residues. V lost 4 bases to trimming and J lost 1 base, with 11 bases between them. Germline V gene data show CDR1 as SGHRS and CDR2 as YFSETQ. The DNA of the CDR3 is TGCGCCAGCAGCATTCCCGGGACCCAAGAGACCCAGTACTTC. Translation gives CASSIPGTQETQYF.

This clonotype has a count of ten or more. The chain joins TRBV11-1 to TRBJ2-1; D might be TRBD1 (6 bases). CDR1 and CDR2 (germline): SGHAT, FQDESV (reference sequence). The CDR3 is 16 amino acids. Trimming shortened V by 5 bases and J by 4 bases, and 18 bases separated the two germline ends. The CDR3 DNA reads TGTGCCAGCAGCGCGACACGACAGGTTCTATACAATGAGCAGTTCTTC. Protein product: CASSATRQVLYNEQFF.

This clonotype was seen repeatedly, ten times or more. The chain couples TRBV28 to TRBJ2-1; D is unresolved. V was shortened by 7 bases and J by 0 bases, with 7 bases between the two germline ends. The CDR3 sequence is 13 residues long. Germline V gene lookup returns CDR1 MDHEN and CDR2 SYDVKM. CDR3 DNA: TGTGCCAGCAAAGCTAGCTCCTACAATGAGCAGTTCTTC. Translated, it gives CASKASSYNEQFF.

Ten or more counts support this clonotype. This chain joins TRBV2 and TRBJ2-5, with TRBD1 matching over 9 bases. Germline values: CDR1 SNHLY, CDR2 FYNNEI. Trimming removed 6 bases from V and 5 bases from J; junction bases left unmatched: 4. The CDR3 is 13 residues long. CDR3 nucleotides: TGTGCCAGCAGAAGACAGGGGGGGGAGACCCAGTACTTC. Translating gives CASRRQGGETQYF. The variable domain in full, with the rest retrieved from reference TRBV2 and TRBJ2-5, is EPEVTQTPSHQVTQMGQEVILRCVPISNHLYFYWYRQILGQKVEFLVSFYNNEISEKSEIFDDQFSVERPDGSNFTLKIRSTKLEDSAMYFCASRRQGGETQYFGPGTRLLVL.

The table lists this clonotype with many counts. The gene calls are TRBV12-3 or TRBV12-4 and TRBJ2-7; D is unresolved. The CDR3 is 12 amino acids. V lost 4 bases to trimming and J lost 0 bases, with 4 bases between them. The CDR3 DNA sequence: TGTGCCAGCAGTTCCGTCTCCTACGAGCAGTACTTC. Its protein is CASSSVSYEQYF.

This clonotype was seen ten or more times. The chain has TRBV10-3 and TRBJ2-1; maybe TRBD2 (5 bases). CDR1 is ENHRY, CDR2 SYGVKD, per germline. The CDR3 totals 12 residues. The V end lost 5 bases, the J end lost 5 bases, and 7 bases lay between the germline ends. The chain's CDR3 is CAISTRNNEQFF. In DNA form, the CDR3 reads TGTGCCATCAGTACTAGAAACAATGAGCAGTTCTTC.

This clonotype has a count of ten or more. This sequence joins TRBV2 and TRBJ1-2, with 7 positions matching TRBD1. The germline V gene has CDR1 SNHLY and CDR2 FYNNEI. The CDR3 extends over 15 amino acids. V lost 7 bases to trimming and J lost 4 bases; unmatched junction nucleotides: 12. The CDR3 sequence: CASTPFSDRAYGYTF. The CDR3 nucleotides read TGTGCCAGCACCCCCTTTTCCGACAGGGCCTATGGCTACACCTTC.

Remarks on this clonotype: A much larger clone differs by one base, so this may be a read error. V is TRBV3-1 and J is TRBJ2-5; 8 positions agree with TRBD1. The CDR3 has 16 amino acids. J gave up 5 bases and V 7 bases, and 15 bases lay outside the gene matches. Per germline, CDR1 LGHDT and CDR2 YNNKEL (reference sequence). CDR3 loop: CASNRNAGQGGETQYF. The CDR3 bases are TGTGCCAGCAACCGGAACGCCGGACAGGGCGGGGAGACCCAGTACTTC.

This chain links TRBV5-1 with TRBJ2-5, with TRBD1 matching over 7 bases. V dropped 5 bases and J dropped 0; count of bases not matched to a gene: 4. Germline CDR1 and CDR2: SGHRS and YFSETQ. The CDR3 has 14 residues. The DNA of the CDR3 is TGCGCCAGCAGTCCGGGACAGTACCAAGAGACCCAGTACTTC. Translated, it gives CASSPGQYQETQYF.

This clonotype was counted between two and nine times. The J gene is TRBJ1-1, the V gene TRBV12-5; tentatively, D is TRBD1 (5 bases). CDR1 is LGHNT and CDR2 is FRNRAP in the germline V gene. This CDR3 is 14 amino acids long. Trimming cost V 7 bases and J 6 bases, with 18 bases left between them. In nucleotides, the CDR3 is TGTGCTAGTGTCCGGGACCTTGTGGTAGCTGAAGCTTTCTTT. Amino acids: CASVRDLVVAEAFF.

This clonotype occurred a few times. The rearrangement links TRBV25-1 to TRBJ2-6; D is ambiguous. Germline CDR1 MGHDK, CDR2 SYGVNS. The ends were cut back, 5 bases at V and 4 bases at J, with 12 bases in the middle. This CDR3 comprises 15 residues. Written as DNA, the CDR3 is TGTGCCAGCAGTAACTTTCGGGCCGGGGCCAACGTCCTGACTTTC. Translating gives CASSNFRAGANVLTF.

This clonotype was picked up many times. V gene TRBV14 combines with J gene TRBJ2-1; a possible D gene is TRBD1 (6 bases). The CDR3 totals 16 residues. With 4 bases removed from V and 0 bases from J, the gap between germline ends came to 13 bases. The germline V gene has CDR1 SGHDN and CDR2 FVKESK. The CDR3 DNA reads TGTGCCAGCAGCCCGCCAGGGGATAGCTCCTACAATGAGCAGTTCTTC. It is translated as CASSPPGDSSYNEQFF.

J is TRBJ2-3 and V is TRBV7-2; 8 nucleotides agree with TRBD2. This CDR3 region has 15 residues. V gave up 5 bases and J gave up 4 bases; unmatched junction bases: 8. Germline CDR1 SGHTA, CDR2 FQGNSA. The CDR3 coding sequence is TGTGCCAGCAGCCCTGGACTAGCTGCCGCAGATACGCAGTATTTT. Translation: CASSPGLAAADTQYF. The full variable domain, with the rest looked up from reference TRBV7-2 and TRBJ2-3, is GAGVSQSPSNKVTEKGKDVELRCDPISGHTALYWYRQSLGQGLEFLIYFQGNSAPDKSGLPSDRFSAERTGGSVSTLTIQRTQQEDSAVYLCASSPGLAAADTQYFGPGTRLTVL.

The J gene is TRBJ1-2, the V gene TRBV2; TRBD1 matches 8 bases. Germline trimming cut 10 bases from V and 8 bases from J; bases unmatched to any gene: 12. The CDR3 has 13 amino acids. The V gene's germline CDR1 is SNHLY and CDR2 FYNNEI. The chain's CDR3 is CANPAQGAGGYTF. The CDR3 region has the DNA TGTGCCAACCCCGCCCAGGGGGCGGGAGGCTACACCTTC.

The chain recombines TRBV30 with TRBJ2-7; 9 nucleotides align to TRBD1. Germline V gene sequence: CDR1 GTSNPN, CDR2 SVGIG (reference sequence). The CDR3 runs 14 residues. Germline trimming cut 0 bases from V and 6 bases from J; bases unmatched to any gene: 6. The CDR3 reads CAWSVGGQGSEQYF. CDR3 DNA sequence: TGTGCCTGGAGTGTAGGCGGACAGGGGTCCGAGCAGTACTTC.

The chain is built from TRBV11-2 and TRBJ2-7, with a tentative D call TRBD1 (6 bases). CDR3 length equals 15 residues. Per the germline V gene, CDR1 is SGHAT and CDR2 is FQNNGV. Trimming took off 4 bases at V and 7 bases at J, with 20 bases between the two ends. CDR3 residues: CASSSPRTGTREQYF. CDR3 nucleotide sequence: TGTGCCAGCAGCTCCCCCCGAACAGGGACGAGAGAGCAGTACTTC.

The CDR3 loop is CASSLGQPNTEAFF. CDR3 nucleotides: TGTGCCAGCAGTTTGGGACAGCCAAACACTGAAGCTTTCTTT. This rearrangement joins TRBV12-3 or TRBV12-4 to TRBJ1-1; 7 bases map to TRBD1. V shed 3 bases and J 2 bases; nucleotides not matched to a gene: 3. CDR3 length: 14 residues.

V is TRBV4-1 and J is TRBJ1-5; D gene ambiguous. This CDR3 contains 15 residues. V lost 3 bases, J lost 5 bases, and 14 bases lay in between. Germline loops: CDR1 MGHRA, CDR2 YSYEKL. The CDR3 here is CASSHPRQPYQPQHF. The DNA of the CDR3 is TGCGCCAGCAGCCACCCGCGGCAGCCCTATCAGCCCCAGCATTTT.

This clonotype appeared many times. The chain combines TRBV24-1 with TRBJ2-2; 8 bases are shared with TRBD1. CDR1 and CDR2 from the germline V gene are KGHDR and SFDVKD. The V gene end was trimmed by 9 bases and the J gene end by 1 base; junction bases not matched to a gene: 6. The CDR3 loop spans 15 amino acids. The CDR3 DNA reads TGTGCCACCCATGATGGACAGGGGAACACCGGGGAGCTGTTTTTT. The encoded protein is CATHDGQGNTGELFF.

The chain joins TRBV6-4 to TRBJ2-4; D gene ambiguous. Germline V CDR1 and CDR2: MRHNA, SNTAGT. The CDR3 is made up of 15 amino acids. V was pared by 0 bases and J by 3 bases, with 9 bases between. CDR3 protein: CASSDSSSGKNIQYF. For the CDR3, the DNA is TGTGCCAGCAGTGACTCTAGTTCTGGCAAAAACATTCAGTACTTC.

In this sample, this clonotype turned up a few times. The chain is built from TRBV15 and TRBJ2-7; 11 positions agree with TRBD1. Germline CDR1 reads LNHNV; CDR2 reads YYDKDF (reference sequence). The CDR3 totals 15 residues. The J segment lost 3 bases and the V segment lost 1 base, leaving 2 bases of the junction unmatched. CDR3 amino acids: CATSRAGTGGYEQYF. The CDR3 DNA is TGTGCCACCAGCAGAGCCGGGACAGGGGGCTACGAGCAGTACTTC.

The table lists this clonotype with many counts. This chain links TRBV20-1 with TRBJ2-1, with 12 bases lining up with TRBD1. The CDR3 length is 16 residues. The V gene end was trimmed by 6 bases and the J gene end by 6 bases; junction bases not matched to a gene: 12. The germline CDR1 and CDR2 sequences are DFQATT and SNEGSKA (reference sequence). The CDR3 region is CSARESGTGGLNEQFF. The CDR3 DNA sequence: TGCAGTGCGCGAGAATCCGGGACAGGGGGCCTCAATGAGCAGTTCTTC.

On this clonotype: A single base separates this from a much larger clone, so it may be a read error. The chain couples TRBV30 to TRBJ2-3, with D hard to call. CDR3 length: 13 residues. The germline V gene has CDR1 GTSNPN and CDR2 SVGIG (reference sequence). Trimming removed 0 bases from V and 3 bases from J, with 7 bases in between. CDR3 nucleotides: TGTGCCTGGAGTGTGGCTAATACAGATACGCAGTATTTT. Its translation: CAWSVANTDTQYF.

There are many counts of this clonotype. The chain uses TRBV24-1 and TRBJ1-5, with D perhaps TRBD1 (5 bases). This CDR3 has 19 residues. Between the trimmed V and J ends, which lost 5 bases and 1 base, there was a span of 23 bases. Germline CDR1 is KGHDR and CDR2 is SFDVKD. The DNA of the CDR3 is TGTGCCACCAGTGTGACTGGGGACGGTACAGACTCGAGCAATCAGCCCCAGCATTTT. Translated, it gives CATSVTGDGTDSSNQPQHF.

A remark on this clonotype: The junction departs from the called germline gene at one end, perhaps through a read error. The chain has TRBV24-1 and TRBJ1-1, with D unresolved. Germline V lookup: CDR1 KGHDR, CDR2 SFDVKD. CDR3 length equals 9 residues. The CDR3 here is CATTFPLVF. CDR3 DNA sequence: TGTGCCACCACTTTTCCGCTGGTCTTT.

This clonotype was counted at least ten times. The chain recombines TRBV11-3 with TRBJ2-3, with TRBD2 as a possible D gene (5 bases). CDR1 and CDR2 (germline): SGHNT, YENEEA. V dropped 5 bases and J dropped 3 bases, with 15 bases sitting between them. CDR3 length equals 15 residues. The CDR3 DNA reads TGTGCCAGCAGCGCGAGGGCCCCTGGAACAGATACGCAGTATTTT. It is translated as CASSARAPGTDTQYF.